This T cell receptor beta chain appears in the sequencing data of a study of T cell repertoires in aging, cancer and after chemotherapy. Study findings and constraints: In healthy donors, age-related TCR diversity loss mainly reflected lost richness.

This clonotype came up once. The antigen is not known. A read error may account for a junction end that differs from germline. A mixed TRB-A/B primer pool amplified rearranged TRB by multiplex touch-down PCR. One entry per CDR3 protein, called by TCRdb with MiXCR from the multiplex PCR reads. The table has roughly 9,100 distinct CDR3 sequences, roughly a third seen once; the top ten hold around 3.7%. Amplification of TCR beta used genomic DNA extracted from peripheral blood. The CDR3 is made up of 15 amino acids. The V gene's germline CDR1 is SGHTA and CDR2 FQGNSA. This chain uses TRBV7-2 with TRBJ1-6; tentative D call: TRBD1 (5 bases). The receptor comes from a human donor in good health. Sequencing input: blood. The CDR3 coding sequence is TGTGCCAGCAGCCAGCGGGGGAGCCAGGGATCACCCCTCAACTTT. It codes for CASSQRGSQGSPLNF.